This T cell receptor beta chain was sequenced for a study of vaccination effects on CD4 cells after COVID-19. About the research overall: Early and late post-vaccination samples came from a few convalescent patients. Each culture well received over 1.5 million PBMC. These cells were then cultured in IMDM with roughly 9.8 IU/ml IL-2 and roughly 10 ug/ml peptides. Findings of the study overall: Clones from infection and from vaccination both contracted markedly late after vaccination.

Once cultured for around 11 days, the cells underwent separation to obtain CD4+ T cells. Infection dated between March and December 2020, before the Alpha, Beta and Delta variants reached the United States. Each person got two doses of an mRNA SARS-CoV-2 vaccine, BNT162b2 or mRNA-1273. This table comes from immunoSEQ multiplex PCR, and its TCRdb copy is limited to in-frame clones, with some not included. The sample shows some 40,000 clones, about 80% of them seen only once. This CDR3 region has 15 residues. CDR1 KGHSH and CDR2 LQKENI come from the germline V gene. Germline trimming cut 6 bases from V and 2 bases from J; bases unmatched to any gene: 8. Regarding this clone: Antigen: not known.

The source is a human donor who had a prior SARS-CoV-2 infection. The chain carries TRBV18 and TRBJ1-2; 8 bases agree with TRBD1. The sample in question was CD4+ T cells from PBMCs cultured without peptide, obtained after COVID-19 vaccination. The chain's CDR3 is CASSQDRGQNYGYTF. The CDR3 coding sequence is TGTGCCAGCTCTCAAGACAGGGGACAAAACTATGGCTACACCTTC.